Listed below are T cell receptor beta chains from one sample, sequenced in a study of cytomegalovirus exposure and HLA in healthy donors. TCRdb's table, derived via immunoSEQ multiplex PCR, lists solely in-frame clones and lacks some. The repertoire holds approximately 53,000 clones, with roughly 80% as singletons. The sample was PBMCs. The receptors derive from a man aged 25 to 40 in good health and CMV-seropositive. Both conserved end residues are part of each CDR3. The D gene is left open where the match is weak. The listing skips clone size in some rows; elsewhere it reads once, few, many or a size class.

-	TRBJ1-3	TRBV19	18	TRBD1	TGTGCCAGTAGAGGTCAGACAGGGGGTGTCGGATCTGGAAACACCATATATTTT	CASRGQTGGVGSGNTIYF
-	TRBJ2-3	TRBV27	18	-	TGTGCCAGCAGTTTTCGGAGGGCCTTAACTTCGAGCACAGATACGCAGTATTTT	CASSFRRALTSSTDTQYF
-	TRBJ1-2	TRBV27	15	TRBD1	TGTGCCAGCAGTTCTAACAGGGGAGCGGCCTATGGCTACACCTTC	CASSSNRGAAYGYTF
-	TRBJ1-6	TRBV28	15	-	TGTGCCAGCATCCAGGGGAGCTCCTATAATTCACCCCTCCACTTT	CASIQGSSYNSPLHF
-	TRBJ2-7	TRBV9	14	TRBD1	TGTGCCAGCAGCTTCCGGGACAGGGGTTACGAGCAGTACTTC	CASSFRDRGYEQYF
-	TRBJ2-7	TRBV5-1	14	-	TGCGCCAGCACCTCGAAGGTCCTGGGAGACGAGCAGTACTTC	CASTSKVLGDEQYF
-	TRBJ2-2	TRBV6-1	15	-	TGTGCCAGCAACCTCTGGGCCGCGTTATCCGGGGAGCTGTTTTTT	CASNLWAALSGELFF
-	TRBJ2-7	TRBV7-8	15	-	TGTGCCAGCAGCTTAGGGGGCGGTCCCGGGTACGAGCAGTACTTC	CASSLGGGPGYEQYF
-	TRBJ2-7	TRBV5-1	15	TRBD1	TGCGCCAGCAGGGAAAGGACAGGGGATGCCTACGAGCAGTACTTC	CASRERTGDAYEQYF
-	TRBJ2-5	TRBV9	16	TRBD1	TGTGCCAGCAGCGGCTCAGGGGGAAGGATAGGGGAGACCCAGTACTTC	CASSGSGGRIGETQYF
once	TRBJ2-5	TRBV12-5	13	TRBD2	TGTGCTAGTGGTTTAGCGGGGGTAGAGACCCAGTACTTC	CASGLAGVETQYF
-	TRBJ1-5	TRBV19	15	-	TGTGCCAGTATCGCAACGTGGCATTCCAATCAGCCCCAGCATTTT	CASIATWHSNQPQHF
-	TRBJ2-7	TRBV18	15	TRBD1	TGTGCCAGCTCACTACCGGGACAGGGGGCTAACGAGCAGTACTTC	CASSLPGQGANEQYF
-	TRBJ2-1	TRBV14	14	TRBD2	TGTGCCAGCAGCCAAGGACTAGCACTCAATGAGCAGTTCTTC	CASSQGLALNEQFF
-	TRBJ2-7	TRBV5-5	15	TRBD2	TGTGCCAGCCGGAGGGCGGGGGACGCAGTCTACGAGCAGTACTTC	CASRRAGDAVYEQYF
-	TRBJ1-1	TRBV28	16	-	TGTGCCAGCACCTCCCCCCCGCAGGGGAAGGGCGCTGAAGCTTTCTTT	CASTSPPQGKGAEAFF
-	TRBJ1-1	TRBV9	15	TRBD1	TGTGCCAGCAGCTCCGGACAGGCGGAGTGGGAAGAGGCTTTCTTT	CASSSGQAEWEEAFF
-	TRBJ2-7	TRBV7-9	14	TRBD1	TGTGCCAGCAGCTTAGGGACAGGGCAGTACGAGCAGTACTTC	CASSLGTGQYEQYF
few	TRBJ2-3	TRBV9	13	TRBD2	TGTGCCAGCAGCGTACCGGGGGGGGATACGCAGTATTTT	CASSVPGGDTQYF
few	TRBJ2-5	TRBV5-4	15	-	TGTGCCAGCAGCTTTAGGTATCCGGGGAAAGAGACCCAGTACTTC	CASSFRYPGKETQYF
-	TRBJ1-2	TRBV15	13	-	TGTGCCACCAGCAGTGTACTAGGGAGGGTCTACACCTTC	CATSSVLGRVYTF
-	TRBJ1-3	TRBV5-3	15	TRBD1	TGTGCCAGAAGCCTTCTCAGGGGGCCGGGAAACACCATATATTTT	CARSLLRGPGNTIYF
-	TRBJ1-5	TRBV18	15	-	TGTGCCAGCTCCCTCGGAGACTCCAGCAATCAGCCCCAGCATTTT	CASSLGDSSNQPQHF
-	TRBJ2-7	TRBV5-4	13	-	TGTGCCCCGGGGAAGGGTCCTGGGTACGAGCAGTACTTC	CAPGKGPGYEQYF
-	TRBJ2-7	TRBV5-1	17	TRBD1	TGCGCCAGCAGCTTTTTTCCCGGGACAGGGGTTTCCTACGAGCAGTACTTC	CASSFFPGTGVSYEQYF
-	TRBJ1-2	TRBV29-1	13	-	TGCAGCGTTGTCCACACCCTAGGCCATGGCTACACCTTC	CSVVHTLGHGYTF
-	TRBJ1-1	TRBV7-3	13	-	TGTGCCGTTCGCCCGCCAGAGAACACTGAAGCTTTCTTT	CAVRPPENTEAFF
-	TRBJ1-2	TRBV5-1	13	TRBD1	TGCGCCAGCAGCTTGACAGGGGGCCGTGGCTACACCTTC	CASSLTGGRGYTF
-	TRBJ1-2	TRBV27	16	TRBD1	TGTGCCAGCGCCCCTCAACCGAACACAGGGGACTATGGCTACACCTTC	CASAPQPNTGDYGYTF
-	TRBJ2-1	TRBV29-1	12	-	TGCAGCGTTTTGAGCTCCTACAATGAGCAGTTCTTC	CSVLSSYNEQFF
once	TRBJ2-7	TRBV7-2	11	-	TGTGCCAGCAGCTTACACTACGAGCAGTACTTC	CASSLHYEQYF
-	TRBJ1-2	TRBV28	14	-	TGTGCCAGCAGTTCCCTGACACTCCACTATGGCTACACCTTC	CASSSLTLHYGYTF
-	TRBJ1-1	TRBV7-9	15	TRBD1	TGTTCCAGCAGCTTATACCGGGACAGGGGGTCTGAAGCTTTCTTT	CSSSLYRDRGSEAFF
-	TRBJ2-7	TRBV5-4	14	TRBD1	TGTGCCAGCAGCAGGGGACAGAACCCCTACGAGCAGTACTTC	CASSRGQNPYEQYF
-	TRBJ1-4	TRBV5-1	18	TRBD1	TGCGCCAGCAGGGGGGGTCGCTCCGGACAGGGGTATGATGAAAAACTGTTTTTT	CASRGGRSGQGYDEKLFF
-	TRBJ2-5	TRBV9	16	TRBD2	TGTGCCAGCAGCGTAAATCTAGCGGGGGGGGCCAGGACCCAGTACTTC	CASSVNLAGGARTQYF
-	TRBJ1-2	TRBV5-4	14	TRBD1	TGTGCCAGCAGCTTCGGACAGGGAGAAGGTGGCTACACCTTC	CASSFGQGEGGYTF
-	TRBJ1-5	TRBV5-1	14	-	TGCGCCAGCAGCTTGATAGGGGGTGAGCAGCCCCAGCATTTT	CASSLIGGEQPQHF
-	TRBJ2-3	TRBV7-7	15	-	TGTGCCAGCAGCTTAGCTACAGGGAACACAGATACGCAGTATTTT	CASSLATGNTDTQYF
-	TRBJ2-7	TRBV28	16	-	TGTGCCAGCAGTTTATTGAGGGGGAGAGGTACTAACGAGCAGTACTTC	CASSLLRGRGTNEQYF
-	TRBJ1-1	TRBV7-6	14	-	TGTGCCAGCAGCCCCGCCGGGGGTGGAACTGAAGCTTTCTTT	CASSPAGGGTEAFF
-	TRBJ1-5	TRBV6-6	14	-	TGTGCCAGCACAGAACTGGGGGCCGGACAGCCCCAGCATTTT	CASTELGAGQPQHF
-	TRBJ1-6	TRBV28	16	TRBD1	TGTGCCAGCTCCCTCCCGGGACAGGGGGCACGTTCACCCCTCCACTTT	CASSLPGQGARSPLHF
once	TRBJ1-5	TRBV2	14	-	TGTGCCAGTCGCCGGGCGGGGAGCAATCAGCCCCAGCATTTT	CASRRAGSNQPQHF
-	TRBJ2-4	TRBV7-3	15	TRBD2	TGTGCCAGCAGCGTCAGACTAGCGGGGCCGAACATTCAGTACTTC	CASSVRLAGPNIQYF
-	TRBJ2-7	TRBV9	13	-	TGTGCCAGCGGGGCGGGGAGCTCCTACGAGCAGTACTTC	CASGAGSSYEQYF
-	TRBJ2-1	TRBV6-5	12	TRBD1	TGTGCCAGCAAAGGTGCAGGGGGCATGGAGTTCTTC	CASKGAGGMEFF
-	TRBJ1-6	TRBV7-9	16	TRBD1	TGTGCCAGCAGCTTAAGCTATACAGGGGGAAATTCACCCCTCCACTTT	CASSLSYTGGNSPLHF
-	TRBJ1-1	TRBV5-6	15	TRBD1	TGTGCCAGCAGCTTCGGTCCGACAGGGAGAGCTGAAGCTTTCTTT	CASSFGPTGRAEAFF
-	TRBJ2-7	TRBV10-1	13	TRBD2	TGCGCCAGCAGTAAGGGAGGGAACGACGAGCAGTACTTC	CASSKGGNDEQYF
-	TRBJ2-2	TRBV5-1	16	-	TGCGCCAGCAGCTTGGTCGGCAGGGGAAACACCGGGGAGCTGTTTTTT	CASSLVGRGNTGELFF
-	TRBJ2-7	TRBV11-3	14	TRBD1	TGTGCCAGCAGCTTTCAGACAGGGAGCTACGAGCAGTACTTC	CASSFQTGSYEQYF
-	TRBJ1-1	TRBV6-4	13	-	TGTGCCAGCAGTGAGTATATCAACACTGAAGCTTTCTTT	CASSEYINTEAFF
-	TRBJ1-5	TRBV6-1	16	-	TGTGCCAGCAGTGAAGGTGCCGGGATTAGCAATCAGCCCCAGCATTTT	CASSEGAGISNQPQHF
-	TRBJ2-7	TRBV7-2	14	-	TGTGCCAGCAGCTTAGGAGGGGGCTCCTACGAGCAGTACTTC	CASSLGGGSYEQYF
few	TRBJ2-7	TRBV5-1	13	-	TGCGCCAGCAGCTTGGGACAGAACTACGAGCAGTACTTC	CASSLGQNYEQYF
-	TRBJ2-2	TRBV5-1	19	TRBD2	TGCGCCAGCAGCCTGGCCGGGACTAGCGGGGGGGCCGGCACCGGGGAGCTGTTTTTT	CASSLAGTSGGAGTGELFF
-	TRBJ1-3	TRBV18	16	-	TGTGCCAGCTCACCACTTGATCGGGGGGCTGGAAACACCATATATTTT	CASSPLDRGAGNTIYF
-	TRBJ1-1	TRBV7-9	12	-	TGTGCCAGCAGCTTCCGTAGCACTGAAGCTTTCTTT	CASSFRSTEAFF
few	TRBJ2-3	TRBV5-1	14	-	TGCGCCAGCAGCCCGGGGGGCGGAACAGATACGCAGTATTTT	CASSPGGGTDTQYF